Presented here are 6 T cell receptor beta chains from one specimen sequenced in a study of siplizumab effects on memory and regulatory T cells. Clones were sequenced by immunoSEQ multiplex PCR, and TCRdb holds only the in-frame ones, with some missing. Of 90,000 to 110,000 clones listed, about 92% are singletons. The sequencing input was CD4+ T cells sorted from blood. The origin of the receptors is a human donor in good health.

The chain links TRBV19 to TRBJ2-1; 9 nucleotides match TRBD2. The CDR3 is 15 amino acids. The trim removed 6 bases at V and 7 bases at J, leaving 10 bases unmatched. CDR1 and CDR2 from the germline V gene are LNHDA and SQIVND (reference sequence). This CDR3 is CASSLGGGAGNEQFF. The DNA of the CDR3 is TGTGCCAGTAGCCTGGGCGGGGGGGCTGGAAATGAGCAGTTCTTC.

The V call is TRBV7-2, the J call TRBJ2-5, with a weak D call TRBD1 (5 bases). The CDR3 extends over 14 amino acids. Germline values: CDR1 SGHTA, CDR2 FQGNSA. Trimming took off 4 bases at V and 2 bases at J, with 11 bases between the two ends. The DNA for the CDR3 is TGTGCCAGCAGCTCGCGTAGGGGACAAGAGACCCAGTACTTC. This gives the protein CASSSRRGQETQYF.

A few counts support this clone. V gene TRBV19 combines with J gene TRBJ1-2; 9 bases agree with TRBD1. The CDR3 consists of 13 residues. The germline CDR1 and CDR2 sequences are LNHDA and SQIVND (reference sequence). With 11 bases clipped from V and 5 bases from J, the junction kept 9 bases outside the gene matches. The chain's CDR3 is CAVRDRVEYGYTF. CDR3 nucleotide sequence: TGTGCCGTTAGGGACAGGGTGGAATATGGCTACACCTTC.

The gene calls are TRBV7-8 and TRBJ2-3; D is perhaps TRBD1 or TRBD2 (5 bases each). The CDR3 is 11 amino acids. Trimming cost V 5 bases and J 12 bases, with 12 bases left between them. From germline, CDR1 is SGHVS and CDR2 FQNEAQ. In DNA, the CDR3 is TGTGCCAGCAGCCGGACGGGGACCCAGTATTTT. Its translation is CASSRTGTQYF. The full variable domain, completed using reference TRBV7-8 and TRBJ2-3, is GAGVSQSPRYKVAKRGQDVALRCDPISGHVSLFWYQQALGQGPEFLTYFQNEAQLDKSGLPSDRFFAERPEGSVSTLKIQRTQQEDSAVYLCASSRTGTQYFGPGTRLTVL.

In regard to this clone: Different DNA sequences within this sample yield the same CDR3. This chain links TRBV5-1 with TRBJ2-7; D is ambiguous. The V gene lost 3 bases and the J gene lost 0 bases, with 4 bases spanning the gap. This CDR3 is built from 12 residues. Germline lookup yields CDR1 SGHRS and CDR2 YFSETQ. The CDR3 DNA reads TGCGCCAGCAGCTCAAGCTCCTACGAGCAGTACTTC. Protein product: CASSSSSYEQYF.

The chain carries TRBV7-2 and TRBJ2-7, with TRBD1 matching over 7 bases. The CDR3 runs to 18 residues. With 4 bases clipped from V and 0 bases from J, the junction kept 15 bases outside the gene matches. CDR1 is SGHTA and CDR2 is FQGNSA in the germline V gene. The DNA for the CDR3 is TGTGCCAGCAGCTCCGAGGGGTTTTGGGGACAGAGCTCCTACGAGCAGTACTTC. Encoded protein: CASSSEGFWGQSSYEQYF. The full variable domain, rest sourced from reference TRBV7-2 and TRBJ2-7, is GAGVSQSPSNKVTEKGKDVELRCDPISGHTALYWYRQSLGQGLEFLIYFQGNSAPDKSGLPSDRFSAERTGGSVSTLTIQRTQQEDSAVYLCASSSEGFWGQSSYEQYFGPGTRLTVT.